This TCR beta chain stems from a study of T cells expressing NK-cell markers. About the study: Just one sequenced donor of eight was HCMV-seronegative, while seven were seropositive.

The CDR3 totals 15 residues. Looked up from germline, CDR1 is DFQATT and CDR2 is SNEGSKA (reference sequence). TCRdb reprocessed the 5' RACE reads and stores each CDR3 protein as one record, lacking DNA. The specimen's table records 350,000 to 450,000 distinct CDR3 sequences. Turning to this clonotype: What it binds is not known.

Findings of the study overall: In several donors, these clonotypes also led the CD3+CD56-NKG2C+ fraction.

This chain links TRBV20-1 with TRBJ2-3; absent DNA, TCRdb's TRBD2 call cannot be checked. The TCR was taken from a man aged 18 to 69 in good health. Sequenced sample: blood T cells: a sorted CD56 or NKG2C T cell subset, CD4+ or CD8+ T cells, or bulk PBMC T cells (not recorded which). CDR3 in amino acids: CSASNERSYTDTQYF.